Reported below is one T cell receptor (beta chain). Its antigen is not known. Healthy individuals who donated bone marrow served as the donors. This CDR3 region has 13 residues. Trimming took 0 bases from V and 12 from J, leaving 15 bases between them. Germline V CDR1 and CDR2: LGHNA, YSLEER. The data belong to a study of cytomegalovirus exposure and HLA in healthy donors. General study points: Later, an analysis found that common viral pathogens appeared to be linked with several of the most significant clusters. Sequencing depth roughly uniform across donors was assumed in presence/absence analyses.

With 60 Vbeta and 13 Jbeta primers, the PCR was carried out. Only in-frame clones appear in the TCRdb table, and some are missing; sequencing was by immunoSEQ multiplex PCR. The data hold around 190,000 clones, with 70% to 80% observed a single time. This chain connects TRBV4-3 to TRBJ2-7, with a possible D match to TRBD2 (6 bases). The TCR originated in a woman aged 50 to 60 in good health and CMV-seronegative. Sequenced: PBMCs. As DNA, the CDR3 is TGCGCCAGCAGCCAAGATCTTAAGGCTAGCGCGTACTTC. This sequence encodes CASSQDLKASAYF.